These 32 T cell receptor beta chains share one sample of origin, sequenced in a study of OX40 agonist ivuxolimab in advanced cancers. Libraries came from the immunoSEQ multiplex PCR assay. TCRdb retrieved this table from immuneACCESS and kept in-frame rearrangements only. Not all clones are present; in checked studies, unresolved V genes account for under half, and no reason is known for the remainder. The sample profile shows 36,000 or so clones; about 81% of them were found once. 22% of the sample is taken by the ten largest. This material consisted of CD4+ or CD8+ T cells sorted from blood, taken in a trial of the OX40 agonist ivuxolimab. The origin of the receptors is an adult with an advanced solid tumor such as melanoma, head and neck, liver or kidney cancer.

This chain connects TRBV11-2 to TRBJ2-1, with 7 bases identical to TRBD1. The CDR3 is made up of 13 amino acids. Germline loops: CDR1 SGHAT, CDR2 FQNNGV. After removal of 4 bases from V and 4 bases from J, the junction contained 1 base not matched to a gene. For the CDR3, the DNA is TGTGCCAGCAGCTCGGGACAGTACAATGAGCAGTTCTTC. As protein: CASSSGQYNEQFF.

Only one count was recorded for this clone. In nucleotides, the CDR3 is TGTGCCAGCACCAATCACCCGGGGACCTACGAGCAGTACTTC. Translated: CASTNHPGTYEQYF. The chain couples TRBV6-4 to TRBJ2-7; TRBD2 might be the D (5 bases). V dropped 7 bases and J dropped 2 bases, with 15 bases sitting between them. There are 14 residues in the CDR3. Germline CDR1 reads MRHNA; CDR2 reads SNTAGT.

The chain carries TRBV28 and TRBJ1-3; tentatively, D is TRBD1 (5 bases). The V end was cut by 6 bases, the J end by 2 bases, with 11 bases between. Per germline, CDR1 MDHEN and CDR2 SYDVKM. The CDR3 consists of 14 residues. The CDR3 bases are TGTGCCAGCAGACGAGGGGTGCCTGGAAACACCATATATTTT. As protein: CASRRGVPGNTIYF.

Here the CDR3 reads CASSLAGVVGSPLHF. DNA for the CDR3: TGCGCCAGCAGCTTGGCAGGGGTTGTTGGTTCACCCCTCCACTTT. V usage is TRBV5-1 and J usage is TRBJ1-6; D is possibly TRBD1 (6 bases). This CDR3 contains 15 residues. Germline assignment: CDR1 SGHRS and CDR2 YFSETQ. V was trimmed by 0 bases and J by 9 bases, leaving 13 bases between them.

The rearrangement uses TRBV4-3 and TRBJ2-7, with D unresolved. V lost 0 bases, J lost 6 bases, and 9 bases lay in between. The germline gives CDR1 LGHNA, CDR2 YSLEER. The CDR3 contains 13 residues. The CDR3: CASSQDRNFEQYF. CDR3 DNA: TGCGCCAGCAGCCAAGATAGGAATTTCGAGCAGTACTTC.

V gene TRBV6-5 combines with J gene TRBJ1-3; 8 nucleotides line up with TRBD1. Germline trimming cut 7 bases from V and 3 bases from J; bases unmatched to any gene: 5. Germline V lookup: CDR1 MNHEY, CDR2 SVGAGI. The CDR3 is 14 residues long. The CDR3 is CASTLGQGGNTIYF. CDR3 bases: TGTGCCAGCACTCTCGGACAGGGTGGAAACACCATATATTTT.

The chain links TRBV7-2 to TRBJ2-3; maybe TRBD1 (5 bases). Between the trimmed V and J ends, which lost 2 bases and 2 bases, there was a span of 8 bases. The CDR3 totals 14 residues. Germline V gene sequence: CDR1 SGHTA, CDR2 FQGNSA. CDR3 DNA: TGTGCCAGCAGCTTATGGGGCCCCACAGATACGCAGTATTTT. Translated: CASSLWGPTDTQYF. The full variable domain, completed using reference TRBV7-2 and TRBJ2-3, is GAGVSQSPSNKVTEKGKDVELRCDPISGHTALYWYRQSLGQGLEFLIYFQGNSAPDKSGLPSDRFSAERTGGSVSTLTIQRTQQEDSAVYLCASSLWGPTDTQYFGPGTRLTVL.

The gene calls are TRBV6-1 and TRBJ2-2, with TRBD1 matching 7 bases. The junction had 3 bases not matched to a gene; V was cut back by 6 bases and J by 5 bases. The CDR3 is 13 amino acids. CDR1 is MNHNS, CDR2 SASEGT, per germline. This chain's CDR3 is CASRATGTGELFF. In nucleotides, the CDR3 is TGTGCCAGCAGGGCGACAGGGACCGGGGAGCTGTTTTTT.

The V and J genes are TRBV5-5 and TRBJ1-1; D is unresolved. This CDR3 region has 12 residues. Germline lookup yields CDR1 SGHKS and CDR2 YYEKEE (reference sequence). V was cut by 2 bases and J by 3 bases, with 5 bases left in between. The DNA of the CDR3 is TGTGCCAGCAGCTTTAGGGACACTGAAGCTTTCTTT. Protein: CASSFRDTEAFF.

The V call is TRBV2, the J call TRBJ2-5, with a tentative D call TRBD2 (7 bases). Germline values: CDR1 SNHLY, CDR2 FYNNEI. The V gene lost 8 bases and the J gene lost 6 bases, with 13 bases spanning the gap. This CDR3 contains 12 residues. The CDR3 here is CASGGGAKTQYF. CDR3 in DNA: TGTGCCAGCGGAGGGGGGGCAAAGACCCAGTACTTC.

This rearrangement joins TRBV9 to TRBJ2-3; D may be TRBD1 or TRBD2 (6 bases each). Trimming cost V 1 base and J 2 bases, with 14 bases left between them. The CDR3 is 16 residues long. Germline V CDR1 and CDR2: SGDLS, YYNGEE. The DNA for the CDR3 is TGTGCCAGCAGCGTAAGGGGGACTCCTCTCACAGATACGCAGTATTTT. Translated: CASSVRGTPLTDTQYF.

The J gene is TRBJ2-7, the V gene TRBV5-6; 8 nucleotides match TRBD1. The germline V gene encodes CDR1 SGHDT and CDR2 YYEEEE. V lost 2 bases to trimming and J lost 5 bases; unmatched junction nucleotides: 6. CDR3 length equals 14 residues. The CDR3 here is CASSLPGGWNEQYF. CDR3 nucleotides: TGTGCCAGCAGCTTACCAGGGGGCTGGAACGAGCAGTACTTC.

This clone showed up just once. The identical CDR3 is also encoded by other nucleotide sequences in the sample. This chain uses TRBV2 with TRBJ2-4, with D unclear. The length of the CDR3 is 13 residues. Trimming stripped 4 bases from V and 7 bases from J, with 11 bases between. Germline loops: CDR1 SNHLY, CDR2 FYNNEI. CDR3 coding DNA: TGTGCCAGCAGTGTTGGCGGTCAGAACATTCAGTACTTC. Translating gives CASSVGGQNIQYF. The variable domain in full, with the rest retrieved from reference TRBV2 and TRBJ2-4, is EPEVTQTPSHQVTQMGQEVILRCVPISNHLYFYWYRQILGQKVEFLVSFYNNEISEKSEIFDDQFSVERPDGSNFTLKIRSTKLEDSAMYFCASSVGGQNIQYFGAGTRLSVL.

J is TRBJ1-3 and V is TRBV6-5; no reliable D call. The CDR3 extends over 15 amino acids. Looked up from germline, CDR1 is MNHEY and CDR2 is SVGAGI. Trimming took 5 bases from V and 0 from J, leaving 11 bases between them. CDR3 bases: TGTGCCAGCAGTGCCTCCGGGTTCTCTGGAAACACCATATATTTT. This sequence encodes CASSASGFSGNTIYF.

The CDR3 nucleotides read TGTGCCAGCAGTTTAATGGGAAACACCATATATTTT. Translating gives CASSLMGNTIYF. J is TRBJ1-3 and V is TRBV28; D unresolved. Germline CDR1 and CDR2: MDHEN and SYDVKM. V gave up 2 bases and J gave up 4 bases, with 3 bases separating them. The CDR3 spans 12 residues.

The chain joins TRBV19 to TRBJ2-5; D unresolved. V was shortened by 3 bases and J by 5 bases, with 7 bases between the two germline ends. Germline CDR1 and CDR2: LNHDA and SQIVND (reference sequence). CDR3 size: 12 residues. In DNA, the CDR3 is TGTGCCAGTAGTATTCCGCCGGAGACCCAGTACTTC. Translating it yields CASSIPPETQYF. The full variable domain, in which reference TRBV19 and TRBJ2-5 provide the parts outside the CDR3, is DGGITQSPKYLFRKEGQNVTLSCEQNLNHDAMYWYRQDPGQGLRLIYYSQIVNDFQKGDIAEGYSVSREKKESFPLTVTSAQKNPTAFYLCASSIPPETQYFGPGTRLLVL.

Only one count was recorded for this clone. The chain uses TRBV7-2 and TRBJ2-3; tentative D call: TRBD1 (6 bases). The germline V gene has CDR1 SGHTA and CDR2 FQGNSA. CDR3 length equals 15 residues. Between the trimmed V and J ends, which lost 2 bases and 2 bases, there was a span of 11 bases. The CDR3 sequence is CASSLRQAPTDTQYF. In DNA, the CDR3 is TGTGCCAGCAGCTTAAGACAGGCCCCCACAGATACGCAGTATTTT.

This chain uses TRBV5-5 with TRBJ2-4; weak D call: TRBD1 (7 bases). V gave up 0 bases and J gave up 8 bases, with 18 bases separating them. This CDR3 region has 16 residues. Germline-derived CDR1 and CDR2 are SGHKS and YYEKEE (reference sequence). The CDR3 spells CASSLAVASGGHIQYF. CDR3 bases: TGTGCCAGCAGCTTGGCCGTAGCCTCAGGGGGGCACATTCAGTACTTC.

The V gene is TRBV14, the J gene TRBJ2-3, with TRBD2 identical over 7 bases. The V and J ends lost 4 bases and 2 bases, in that order; junction bases with no gene match: 6. The germline CDR1 and CDR2 sequences are SGHDN and FVKESK. The CDR3 length is 15 residues. The CDR3 is CASSPSGAYTDTQYF. In DNA, the CDR3 is TGTGCCAGCAGCCCCAGCGGGGCGTACACAGATACGCAGTATTTT.

The CDR3: CASSEQGFNQPQHF. CDR3 coding DNA: TGTGCCAGCAGCGAACAGGGTTTCAATCAGCCCCAGCATTTT. The chain joins TRBV5-4 to TRBJ1-5, with a weak D call TRBD1 (6 bases). Germline V gives CDR1 SGHNT, CDR2 YYREEE (reference sequence). This CDR3 region has 14 residues. Trimming cost V 4 bases and J 3 bases, with 11 bases left between them. The full variable domain, with the rest looked up from reference TRBV5-4 and TRBJ1-5, is ETGVTQSPTHLIKTRGQQVTLRCSSQSGHNTVSWYQQALGQGPQFIFQYYREEENGRGNFPPRFSGLQFPNYSSELNVNALELDDSALYLCASSEQGFNQPQHFGDGTRLSIL.

The V and J genes are TRBV18 and TRBJ2-1, with D tentatively TRBD2 (7 bases). Trimming shortened V by 0 bases and J by 6 bases, and 12 bases separated the two germline ends. Germline CDR1 KGHSH, CDR2 LQKENI. This CDR3 comprises 15 residues. CDR3 protein: CASSPPGGGGNEQFF. The CDR3 coding sequence is TGTGCCAGCTCACCACCGGGGGGGGGCGGCAATGAGCAGTTCTTC.

The chain uses TRBV7-9 and TRBJ1-2; a possible D gene is TRBD1 (5 bases). This CDR3 has 11 amino acids. Between the trimmed V and J ends, which lost 11 bases and 4 bases, there was a span of 11 bases. Germline assignment: CDR1 SEHNR and CDR2 FQNEAQ (reference sequence). CDR3 loop: CAGVGTYGYTF. The CDR3 DNA sequence: TGTGCCGGGGTGGGGACCTATGGCTACACCTTC.

V and J are TRBV4-1 and TRBJ2-7; 9 bases align to TRBD1. V was clipped by 4 bases and J by 4 bases; unmatched bases: 8. The germline CDR1 and CDR2 sequences are MGHRA and YSYEKL. This CDR3 is built from 15 residues. CDR3 DNA: TGCGCCAGCAGCCCTGCCGGGACAGGGCGATACGAGCAGTACTTC. Protein product: CASSPAGTGRYEQYF.

The chain recombines TRBV5-1 with TRBJ2-3; TRBD1 or TRBD2 may be the D gene (5 bases each). The CDR3 consists of 16 residues. V gave up 0 bases and J gave up 7 bases, with 18 bases separating them. Germline CDR1 and CDR2: SGHRS and YFSETQ. In DNA form, the CDR3 reads TGCGCCAGCAGCTTGGAGCCGGGACGGGTCGGCTATACGCAGTATTTT. The encoded protein is CASSLEPGRVGYTQYF.

This chain links TRBV5-1 with TRBJ1-6; D possibly corresponds to TRBD1 (6 bases). Germline CDR1 and CDR2: SGHRS and YFSETQ. The CDR3 sequence is 13 residues long. V gave up 7 bases and J gave up 7 bases, with 12 bases separating them. CDR3: CASCLDRNSPLHF. CDR3 DNA: TGCGCCAGCTGTTTAGACAGGAATTCACCCCTCCACTTT.

The gene calls are TRBV5-1 and TRBJ2-5; D is ambiguous. Trimming removed 3 bases from V and 2 bases from J, with 2 bases in between. Germline-derived CDR1 and CDR2 are SGHRS and YFSETQ. This CDR3 has 11 amino acids. In DNA form, the CDR3 reads TGCGCCAGCAGCTGGCAAGAGACCCAGTACTTC. This sequence encodes CASSWQETQYF.

The V and J genes are TRBV7-6 and TRBJ2-1; 14 positions match TRBD2. V shed 5 bases, J shed 3 bases, and the junction held 6 bases outside the gene matches. In germline, CDR1 is SGHVS, CDR2 FNYEAQ. The CDR3 runs 17 residues. This chain's CDR3 is CASSLGLAGGHYNEQFF. The CDR3 bases are TGTGCCAGCAGCCTCGGACTAGCGGGGGGCCACTACAATGAGCAGTTCTTC.

This clone showed up just a few times. The J gene is TRBJ1-2, the V gene TRBV5-1, with D possibly being TRBD1 (5 bases). This CDR3 has 17 residues. Germline CDR1 is SGHRS and CDR2 is YFSETQ. Deletions cut 4 bases from V and 0 bases from J, with 19 bases between. CDR3 protein: CASSPGHLGTANYGYTF. As DNA, the CDR3 is TGCGCCAGCAGCCCGGGTCACCTCGGGACGGCTAACTATGGCTACACCTTC.

The chain employs TRBV7-3 and TRBJ2-1, with 8 nucleotides matching TRBD2. CDR3 length: 17 amino acids. Germline CDR1 and CDR2: SGHTA and FQGTGA. Trimming cost V 5 bases and J 4 bases; bases outside gene matches: 13. The CDR3 DNA reads as TGTGCCAGCAGCCCCTCTCCTGGGCGGGGGGTGTACAATGAGCAGTTCTTC. Translated: CASSPSPGRGVYNEQFF.

In DNA, the CDR3 is TGTGCCAGCAGGCCGACGAGGAGCTCCTACGAGCAGTACTTC. Translating it yields CASRPTRSSYEQYF. The rearrangement joins TRBV28 to TRBJ2-7; D unclear. V was cut by 6 bases and J by 0 bases, with 12 bases left in between. The CDR3 has 14 amino acids. The germline V gene has CDR1 MDHEN and CDR2 SYDVKM.

The chain links TRBV5-1 to TRBJ1-2; D may be TRBD1 (5 bases). Looked up from germline, CDR1 is SGHRS and CDR2 is YFSETQ. Trimming removed 0 bases from V and 4 bases from J, with 7 bases in between. The CDR3 is 13 amino acids. The CDR3: CASSLEGVYGYTF. CDR3 DNA: TGCGCCAGCAGCTTGGAAGGGGTCTATGGCTACACCTTC.

The V and J genes are TRBV7-2 and TRBJ2-3, with D possibly being TRBD1 or TRBD2 (6 bases each). CDR1 and CDR2 from the germline V gene are SGHTA and FQGNSA. V was clipped by 5 bases and J by 2 bases, with 20 bases between them. There are 17 residues in the CDR3. The CDR3 loop reads CASSIGGGSRHTDTQYF. The CDR3, as DNA: TGTGCCAGCAGCATTGGAGGGGGGTCCAGACACACAGATACGCAGTATTTT.